This T cell receptor beta chain was identified in a study of blood T cells in healthy people across ages. Primers used in a second PCR of about 6 to 11 cycles were a sample-barcoded 5' primer and a J-beta primer mix. Each CDR3 protein gets one entry after TCRdb re-called the 5' RACE reads with MiXCR. The sample has about a million distinct CDR3 sequences, 30% to 40% seen once. Germline trimming cut 6 bases from V and 2 bases from J; bases unmatched to any gene: 8. This CDR3 has 16 residues. Germline lookup yields CDR1 SGHTA and CDR2 FQGNSA. The sample taken for sequencing was blood. This TCR derives from a man aged 18 to 29 in good health. The rearrangement joins TRBV7-2 to TRBJ2-3; 10 nucleotides line up with TRBD2. The chain's CDR3 is CASSHSSGGLTDTQYF. The CDR3 DNA follows: TGTGCCAGCAGTCACTCTAGCGGGGGCCTCACAGATACGCAGTATTTT.